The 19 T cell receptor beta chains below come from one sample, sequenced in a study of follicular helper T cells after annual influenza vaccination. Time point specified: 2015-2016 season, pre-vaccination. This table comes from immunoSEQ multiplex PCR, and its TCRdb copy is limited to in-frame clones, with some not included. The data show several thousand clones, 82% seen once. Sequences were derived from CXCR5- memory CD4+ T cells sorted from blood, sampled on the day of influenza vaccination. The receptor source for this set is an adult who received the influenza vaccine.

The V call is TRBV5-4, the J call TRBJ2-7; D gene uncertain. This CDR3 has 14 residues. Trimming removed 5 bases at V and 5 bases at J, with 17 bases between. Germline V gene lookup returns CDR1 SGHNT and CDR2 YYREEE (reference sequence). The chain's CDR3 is CASRRDTAIHEQYF. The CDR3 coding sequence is TGTGCCAGCAGACGAGACACGGCGATCCACGAGCAGTACTTC.

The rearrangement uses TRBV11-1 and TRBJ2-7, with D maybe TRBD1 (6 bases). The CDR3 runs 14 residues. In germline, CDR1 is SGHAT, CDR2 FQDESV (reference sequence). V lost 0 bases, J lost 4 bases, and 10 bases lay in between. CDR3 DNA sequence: TGTGCCAGCAGCTTAGCACGTGACAGGTACGAGCAGTACTTC. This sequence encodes CASSLARDRYEQYF.

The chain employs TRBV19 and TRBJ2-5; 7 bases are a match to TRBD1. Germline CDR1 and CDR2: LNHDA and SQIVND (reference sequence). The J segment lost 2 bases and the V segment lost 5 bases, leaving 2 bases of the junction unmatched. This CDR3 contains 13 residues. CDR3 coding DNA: TGTGCCAGTAGTGAACAGGGGCAAGAGACCCAGTACTTC. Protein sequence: CASSEQGQETQYF.

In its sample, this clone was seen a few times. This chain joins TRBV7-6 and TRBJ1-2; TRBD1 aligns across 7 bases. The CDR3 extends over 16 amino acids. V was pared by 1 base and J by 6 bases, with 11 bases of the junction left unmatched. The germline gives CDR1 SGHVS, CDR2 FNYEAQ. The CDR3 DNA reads TGTGCCAGCAGCTTAGGGGTACAGGGGAGTAGGAATGGCTACACCTTC. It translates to CASSLGVQGSRNGYTF.

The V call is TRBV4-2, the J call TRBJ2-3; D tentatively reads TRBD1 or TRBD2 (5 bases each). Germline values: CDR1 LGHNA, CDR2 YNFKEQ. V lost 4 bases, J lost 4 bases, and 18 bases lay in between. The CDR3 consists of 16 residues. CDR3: CASSPDIGRGPDTQYF. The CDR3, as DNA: TGTGCCAGCAGCCCAGATATTGGTCGGGGCCCAGATACGCAGTATTTT.

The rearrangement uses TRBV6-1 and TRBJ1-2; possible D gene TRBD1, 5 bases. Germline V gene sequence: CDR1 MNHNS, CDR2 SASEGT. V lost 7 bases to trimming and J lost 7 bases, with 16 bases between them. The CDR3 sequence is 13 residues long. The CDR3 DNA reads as TGTGCCAGCACCCCTTCAGGGTTAGTTGGCTACACCTTC. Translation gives CASTPSGLVGYTF.

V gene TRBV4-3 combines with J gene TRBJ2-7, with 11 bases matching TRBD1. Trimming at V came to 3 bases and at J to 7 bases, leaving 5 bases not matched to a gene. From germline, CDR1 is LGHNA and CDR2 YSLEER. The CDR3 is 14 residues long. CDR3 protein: CASSHGQGAGEQYF. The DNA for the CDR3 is TGCGCCAGCAGCCACGGACAGGGGGCGGGTGAGCAGTACTTC.

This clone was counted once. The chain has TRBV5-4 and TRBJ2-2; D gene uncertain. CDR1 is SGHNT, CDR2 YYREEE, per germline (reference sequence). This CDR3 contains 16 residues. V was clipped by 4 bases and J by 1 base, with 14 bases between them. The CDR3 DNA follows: TGTGCCAGCAGCGACGTTAAGGGATTGAACACCGGGGAGCTGTTTTTT. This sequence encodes CASSDVKGLNTGELFF.

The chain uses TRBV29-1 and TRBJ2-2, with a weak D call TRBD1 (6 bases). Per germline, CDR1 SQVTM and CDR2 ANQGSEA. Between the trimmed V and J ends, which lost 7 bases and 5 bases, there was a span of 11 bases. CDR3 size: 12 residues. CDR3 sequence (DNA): TGCAGCGGGAGGACAGTGACCGGGGAGCTGTTTTTT. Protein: CSGRTVTGELFF.

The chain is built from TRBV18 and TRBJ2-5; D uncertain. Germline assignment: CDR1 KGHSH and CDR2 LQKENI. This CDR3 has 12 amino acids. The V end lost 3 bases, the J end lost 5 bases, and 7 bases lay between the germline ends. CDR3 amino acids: CASSPSDETQYF. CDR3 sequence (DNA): TGTGCCAGCTCACCCTCGGACGAGACCCAGTACTTC.

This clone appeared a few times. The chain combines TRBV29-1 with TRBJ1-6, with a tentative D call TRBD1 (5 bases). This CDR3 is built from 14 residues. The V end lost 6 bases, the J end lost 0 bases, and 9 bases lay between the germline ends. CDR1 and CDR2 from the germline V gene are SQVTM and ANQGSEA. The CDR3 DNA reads TGCAGCGTCCAGGACAACTCCTATAATTCACCCCTCCACTTT. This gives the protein CSVQDNSYNSPLHF. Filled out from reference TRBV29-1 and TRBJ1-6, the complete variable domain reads SAVISQKPSRDICQRGTSLTIQCQVDSQVTMMFWYRQQPGQSLTLIATANQGSEATYESGFVIDKFPISRPNLTFSTLTVSNMSPEDSSIYLCSVQDNSYNSPLHFGNGTRLTVT.

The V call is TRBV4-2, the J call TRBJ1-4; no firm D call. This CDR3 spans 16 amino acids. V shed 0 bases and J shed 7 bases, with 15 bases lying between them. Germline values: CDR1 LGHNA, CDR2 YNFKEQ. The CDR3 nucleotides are TGTGCCAGCAGCCAAGATGTGGGGAAAGACCGTGAAAAACTGTTTTTT. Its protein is CASSQDVGKDREKLFF.

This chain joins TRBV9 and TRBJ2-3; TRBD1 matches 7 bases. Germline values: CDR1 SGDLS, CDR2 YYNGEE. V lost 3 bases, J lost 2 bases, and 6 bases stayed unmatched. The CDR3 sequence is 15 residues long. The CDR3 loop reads CASSARDRSTDTQYF. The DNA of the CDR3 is TGTGCCAGCAGCGCCCGGGACAGATCCACAGATACGCAGTATTTT.

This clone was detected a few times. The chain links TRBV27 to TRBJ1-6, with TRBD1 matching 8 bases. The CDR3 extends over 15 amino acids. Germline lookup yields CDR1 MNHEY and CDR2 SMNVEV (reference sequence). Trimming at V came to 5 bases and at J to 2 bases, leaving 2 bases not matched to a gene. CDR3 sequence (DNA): TGTGCCAGCAGTGCAGGGGGCACCTATAATTCACCCCTCCACTTT. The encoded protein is CASSAGGTYNSPLHF.

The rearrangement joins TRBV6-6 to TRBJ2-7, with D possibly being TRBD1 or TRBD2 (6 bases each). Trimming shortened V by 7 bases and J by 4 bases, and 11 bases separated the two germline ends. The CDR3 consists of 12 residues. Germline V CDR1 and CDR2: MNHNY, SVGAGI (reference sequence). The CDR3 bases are TGTGCCAGCAAGAGGGGGGCTTACGAGCAGTACTTC. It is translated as CASKRGAYEQYF.

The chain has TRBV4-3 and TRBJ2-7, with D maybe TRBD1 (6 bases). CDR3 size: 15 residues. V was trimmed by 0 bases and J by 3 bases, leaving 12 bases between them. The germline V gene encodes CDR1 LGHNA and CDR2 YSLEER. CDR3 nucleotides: TGCGCCAGCAGCCAAGATCAACAGGGCTTCTACGAGCAGTACTTC. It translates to CASSQDQQGFYEQYF.

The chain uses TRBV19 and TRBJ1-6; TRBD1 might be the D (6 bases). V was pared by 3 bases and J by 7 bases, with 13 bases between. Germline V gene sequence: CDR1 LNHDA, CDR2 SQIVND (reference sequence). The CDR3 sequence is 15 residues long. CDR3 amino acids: CASSITGTPNSPLHF. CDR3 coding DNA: TGTGCCAGTAGTATCACCGGGACACCGAATTCACCCCTCCACTTT.

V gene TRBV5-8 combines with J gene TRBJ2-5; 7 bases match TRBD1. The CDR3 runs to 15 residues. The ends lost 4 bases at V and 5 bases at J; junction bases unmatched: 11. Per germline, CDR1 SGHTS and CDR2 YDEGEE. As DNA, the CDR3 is TGTGCCAGCAGCCTCGGAAGGGGGCTGGGTGAGACCCAGTACTTC. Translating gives CASSLGRGLGETQYF.

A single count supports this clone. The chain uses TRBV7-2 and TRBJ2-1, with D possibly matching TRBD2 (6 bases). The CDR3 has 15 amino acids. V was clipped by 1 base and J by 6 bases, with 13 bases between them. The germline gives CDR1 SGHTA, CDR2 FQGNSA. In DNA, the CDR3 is TGTGCCAGCAGCTTAGGTCCCCTGGGGGGCAATGAGCAGTTCTTC. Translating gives CASSLGPLGGNEQFF.